This paragraph covers one T cell receptor (beta chain) sequence. The CDR3 length is 16 residues. The germline V gene has CDR1 SGHNT and CDR2 YYREEE (reference sequence). Trimming removed 4 bases from V and 7 bases from J; junction bases left unmatched: 6. Profiling relied on immunoSEQ multiplex PCR, and the TCRdb table lists in-frame clones only, not all of them. The sample has tens of thousands of clones, 93% seen once; the top ten hold roughly 1.8%. The record originates from a study of T cell changes during pregnancy in multiple sclerosis. The TCR originated in a female donor with multiple sclerosis, enrolled in a pregnancy study. The rearrangement uses TRBV5-4 and TRBJ2-2; TRBD2 agrees at 14 bases. The sample in question was peripheral blood, obtained after pregnancy. The chain's CDR3 is CASSPGLAGVGGELFF. CDR3 DNA: TGTGCCAGCAGCCCGGGACTAGCGGGAGTTGGCGGGGAGCTGTTTTTT.